This T cell receptor (beta chain) was captured by sequencing in a study of breast tumors, draining lymph nodes, adjacent tissues. The lymph nodes were axillary draining lymph nodes from breast cancer patients. Regarding the study as a whole: Luminal-like breast cancer showed significantly greater tumor-nontumor repertoire similarity than basal-like breast cancer did. Data only fit, rather than demonstrated, lymph node origin of most tumor T cells.

Germline V CDR1 and CDR2: MNHNY, SVGAGI (reference sequence). The CDR3 is made up of 15 amino acids. With 5 bases clipped from V and 4 bases from J, the junction kept 5 bases outside the gene matches. On this clonotype: The antigen is not known. A much larger clone lies one base from this, so it may be a read error.

Each CDR3 protein is one row after TCRdb ran MiXCR on the multiplex PCR reads. The data hold fewer than 150,000 distinct CDR3 sequences, with approximately 22% observed a single time. The J gene is TRBJ2-5, the V gene TRBV6-6; 12 bases are a match to TRBD1. Material for sequencing was axillary lymph node tissue. This TCR was recovered from a female donor with breast cancer. Some clones in this sample may be carry-over from other donors' samples. CDR3 loop: CASSNPGQGAETQYF. The CDR3 DNA reads as TGTGCCAGCAGTAATCCGGGACAGGGGGCAGAGACCCAGTACTTC.